Detailed here is one T cell receptor beta chain. What it binds is unknown. Generated by immunoSEQ multiplex PCR, the TCRdb table keeps only in-frame clones and is missing some. The table has about 94,000 clones, over 85% seen once. This sample is drawn from a study of Tregs in tolerant kidney transplant recipients. Study-wide context: The nonmyeloablative bone marrow transplants came from related graft donors, with transient mixed chimerism. Regarding the study as a whole: Biological reproducibility was not directly addressed, but technical replication error appeared minimal.

With 2 bases removed from V and 0 bases from J, the gap between germline ends came to 17 bases. Looked up from germline, CDR1 is SGHNT and CDR2 is YENEEA. The CDR3 has 18 residues. This chain uses TRBV11-3 with TRBJ1-3; tentatively, D is TRBD1 (5 bases). This material consisted of CD4+ T cells from blood, taken before the transplant. The receptor's source is a human donor who received a combined kidney and bone marrow transplant. The CDR3 reads CASSLLPSGADSGNTIYF. CDR3 DNA: TGTGCCAGCAGCTTACTCCCGAGCGGGGCAGACTCTGGAAACACCATATATTTT.